This T cell receptor (beta chain) is drawn from a study of cytomegalovirus exposure and HLA in healthy donors. Notes on this clone: Its antigen is not known.

Study results and caveats: The study flagged about 150 TCR beta chains as cytomegalovirus-associated. Reported performance of the classifier showed diagnosis of cytomegalovirus status with high specificity and sensitivity. Among TCR sequences, most were rare, though some public TCRs appeared in many donors.

The donors were in the approximately 120-subject validation cohort; that cohort was separate from the roughly 700-subject first cohort. The CDR3 consists of 15 residues. Germline V gene data show CDR1 as SGDLS and CDR2 as YYNGEE. V gave up 2 bases and J gave up 9 bases; unmatched junction bases: 5. Profiled with immunoSEQ multiplex PCR; TCRdb holds only in-frame clones, not every one. This table holds 90,000 to 130,000 clones, more than 70% found once. The specimen sequenced was PBMCs. This TCR was recovered from a woman aged 18-29 years in good health and CMV-seronegative. The chain joins TRBV9 to TRBJ2-1; 13 bases match TRBD2. CDR3 nucleotides: TGTGCCAGCAGCGTTCGGACTAGCGGGGGTCGTGAGCAGTTCTTC. Its protein product is CASSVRTSGGREQFF.